This T cell receptor (beta chain) was identified during a study of blood T cell repertoires in COVID-19. Trimming removed 6 bases from V and 3 bases from J; junction bases left unmatched: 10. The germline CDR1 and CDR2 sequences are LGHDT and YNNKEL (reference sequence). This CDR3 has 15 amino acids. Here immunoSEQ multiplex PCR was the method, and the copy in TCRdb shows in-frame clones only, minus some. The sample holds about 240,000 clones; roughly 80% are singletons and the top ten take 4.7%. This clonotype originated in a woman in her seventies with acute or convalescent COVID-19. The sequencing sample was made of peripheral blood. V and J are TRBV3-1 (or the pseudogene TRBV3-2) and TRBJ2-7; 8 bases are a match to TRBD1. CDR3 protein: CASSPPDRALYEQYF. CDR3 bases: TGTGCCAGCAGTCCACCGGACAGGGCCCTCTACGAGCAGTACTTC.